What follows are 16 T cell receptor beta chains derived from one specimen sequenced in a study of shared clonotypes between healthy human individuals. Measured with immunoSEQ multiplex PCR; TCRdb has only the in-frame clones, and not every one. The table lists under 550,000 clones, almost 97% of them singletons. Sequenced: naive CD4+ T cells sorted from blood. The subset was: CD45RA+ positively selected. The receptors come from a woman younger than 45 in good health.

The chain uses TRBV28 and TRBJ1-2; possibly TRBD1 for D (6 bases). This CDR3 is 12 amino acids long. The germline CDR1 and CDR2 sequences are MDHEN and SYDVKM. V lost 1 base to trimming and J lost 7 bases, with 7 bases between them. The CDR3 coding sequence is TGTGCCAGCAGTTTATCAGGGGCTGGCTACACCTTC. Residues: CASSLSGAGYTF.

The chain has TRBV19 and TRBJ2-1, with 10 bases fitting TRBD2. V was pared by 4 bases and J by 6 bases, with 3 bases of the junction left unmatched. The CDR3 contains 14 residues. Germline CDR1 reads LNHDA; CDR2 reads SQIVND (reference sequence). CDR3 amino acids: CASSRTSGVNEQFF. DNA of the CDR3: TGTGCCAGTAGTAGAACTAGCGGGGTCAATGAGCAGTTCTTC.

The J gene is TRBJ2-7, the V gene TRBV2; TRBD1 might be the D (6 bases). The CDR3 spans 13 residues. The V and J ends lost 8 bases and 2 bases respectively, with 13 bases between them. Germline V gene sequence: CDR1 SNHLY, CDR2 FYNNEI. CDR3 in amino acids: CASRGQPTYEQYF. The CDR3 DNA sequence: TGTGCCAGCCGAGGACAGCCAACCTACGAGCAGTACTTC.

This sequence joins TRBV9 and TRBJ2-3; 7 nucleotides agree with TRBD2. The length of the CDR3 is 18 residues. J lost 0 bases, V lost 3 bases, and 13 bases had no gene match. CDR1 and CDR2 from the germline V gene are SGDLS and YYNGEE. The CDR3 is CASSAQGRAPTSTDTQYF. In DNA, the CDR3 is TGTGCCAGCAGCGCCCAAGGGAGGGCGCCTACTAGCACAGATACGCAGTATTTT.

This rearrangement joins TRBV18 to TRBJ2-7, with unresolved D. The CDR3 length is 14 residues. Between the trimmed V and J ends, which lost 6 bases and 0 bases, there was a span of 12 bases. CDR1 is KGHSH and CDR2 is LQKENI in the germline V gene. This chain's CDR3 is CASSPDLGSYEQYF. CDR3 sequence (DNA): TGTGCCAGCTCTCCAGACCTGGGCTCCTACGAGCAGTACTTC.

The chain has TRBV28 and TRBJ2-5; tentatively, D is TRBD1 (5 bases). Germline V gene sequence: CDR1 MDHEN, CDR2 SYDVKM. CDR3 length: 13 residues. The V and J ends lost 5 bases and 7 bases respectively, with 14 bases between them. The CDR3 here is CASSPRASGTQYF. The CDR3, as DNA: TGTGCCAGCAGTCCCAGGGCGTCCGGGACCCAGTACTTC.

The chain carries TRBV5-1 and TRBJ2-5, with unresolved D. Trimming removed 2 bases from V and 5 bases from J, with 10 bases in between. Germline lookup yields CDR1 SGHRS and CDR2 YFSETQ. The CDR3 has 13 amino acids. The CDR3 loop is CASSFFRSETQYF. The CDR3 DNA sequence: TGCGCCAGCAGCTTTTTCCGTTCTGAGACCCAGTACTTC.

This clone was recorded once. The chain is built from TRBV9 and TRBJ2-7; 8 bases align to TRBD2. Germline trimming cut 4 bases from V and 5 bases from J; bases unmatched to any gene: 11. Per the germline V gene, CDR1 is SGDLS and CDR2 is YYNGEE. CDR3 length equals 15 residues. CDR3: CASSPSGTSFDEQYF. Here the CDR3 DNA reads TGTGCCAGCAGCCCATCCGGGACTAGTTTCGACGAGCAGTACTTC.

The V and J genes are TRBV28 and TRBJ1-2, with D possibly being TRBD1 (6 bases). V was trimmed by 4 bases and J by 2 bases, leaving 17 bases between them. The CDR3 has 16 amino acids. Germline V gives CDR1 MDHEN, CDR2 SYDVKM. The CDR3 region has the DNA TGTGCCAGCAGTTATCCGAGGGGGGAAAGGAACTATGGCTACACCTTC. This codes for CASSYPRGERNYGYTF.

The chain has TRBV9 and TRBJ2-1, with 13 bases that match TRBD2. The CDR3 loop spans 16 amino acids. Germline lookup yields CDR1 SGDLS and CDR2 YYNGEE. V lost 3 bases and J lost 4; bases outside the gene matches: 4. CDR3 protein: CASSGTSGSFYNEQFF. The CDR3 coding sequence is TGTGCCAGCAGCGGGACTAGCGGGAGCTTTTACAATGAGCAGTTCTTC.

The V call is TRBV9, the J call TRBJ1-1; D is uncertain. Germline CDR1 reads SGDLS; CDR2 reads YYNGEE. The germline V and J ends were trimmed by 4 bases and 1 base, with 11 bases remaining between them. CDR3 length equals 14 residues. CDR3 nucleotide sequence: TGTGCCAGCAGCCCCCGACCGACGAACACTGAAGCTTTCTTT. This gives the protein CASSPRPTNTEAFF.

The chain uses TRBV28 and TRBJ1-3, with D possibly being TRBD1 (5 bases). The V gene's germline CDR1 is MDHEN and CDR2 SYDVKM. Deletions cut 9 bases from V and 0 bases from J, with 15 bases between. The length of the CDR3 is 15 residues. The DNA for the CDR3 is TGTGCCAGTGGGGTGTGGGGGTACTCTGGAAACACCATATATTTT. It codes for CASGVWGYSGNTIYF.

This chain links TRBV18 with TRBJ2-1; weak D call: TRBD2 (6 bases). The CDR3 loop spans 15 amino acids. V dropped 6 bases and J dropped 7 bases, with 19 bases sitting between them. Germline V lookup: CDR1 KGHSH, CDR2 LQKENI. The CDR3 bases are TGTGCCAGCTCCCCCCTCGGAGGGAGCGTAAATGAGCAGTTCTTC. Amino acids: CASSPLGGSVNEQFF.

The V and J genes are TRBV7-9 and TRBJ2-2, with D unclear. Germline V gives CDR1 SEHNR, CDR2 FQNEAQ (reference sequence). The CDR3 loop spans 15 amino acids. V lost 5 bases and J 4 bases, leaving 14 bases between the germline ends. The CDR3 coding sequence is TGTGCCAGCAGCCTCGACGTAGGGCCCACCGGGGAGCTGTTTTTT. Its translation is CASSLDVGPTGELFF.

The chain carries TRBV11-3 and TRBJ2-6; TRBD2 matches 8 bases. Germline CDR1 is SGHNT and CDR2 is YENEEA. V gave up 5 bases and J gave up 2 bases; unmatched junction bases: 11. The CDR3 is made up of 18 amino acids. CDR3 nucleotides: TGTGCCAGCAGCCCGAGGCGGGCGGGGGGCACTGGGGCCAACGTCCTGACTTTC. Protein product: CASSPRRAGGTGANVLTF.

V gene TRBV28 combines with J gene TRBJ1-2; D remains ambiguous. Trimming left V 2 bases short and J 3 bases short, with 13 bases between. Germline V gene data show CDR1 as MDHEN and CDR2 as SYDVKM. This CDR3 region has 15 residues. The CDR3 region is CASSLEEPADYGYTF. DNA of the CDR3: TGTGCCAGCAGTTTAGAAGAGCCAGCGGACTATGGCTACACCTTC.